Below, 25 T cell receptor beta chains from the same sample are listed, as sequenced in a study of cytomegalovirus exposure and HLA in healthy donors. Amplification used 60 Vbeta primers and 13 Jbeta primers. Profiled with immunoSEQ multiplex PCR; TCRdb holds only in-frame clones, not every one. The sample gives about 140,000 clones, 60% to 80% of which show up once; approximately 5.1% is in the top ten. The sequencing sample was made of PBMCs. The receptors stem from a male donor in good health and CMV-seronegative.

The rearrangement uses TRBV4-1 and TRBJ2-7; D is possibly TRBD1 (5 bases). The CDR3 is 15 residues long. V lost 0 bases and J 5 bases, leaving 14 bases between the germline ends. In germline, CDR1 is MGHRA, CDR2 YSYEKL. The chain's CDR3 is CASSQEARQGHEQYF. CDR3 nucleotide sequence: TGCGCCAGCAGCCAAGAGGCCAGGCAGGGTCACGAGCAGTACTTC.

Note on this clone: Other DNA variants within this sample encode the same CDR3. The gene calls are TRBV5-1 and TRBJ2-5; D possibly corresponds to TRBD1 (6 bases). Germline CDR1 SGHRS, CDR2 YFSETQ. Trimming shortened V by 4 bases and J by 5 bases, and 12 bases separated the two germline ends. There are 13 residues in the CDR3. DNA of the CDR3: TGCGCCAGCAGCCTACAGGGTCAGGAGACCCAGTACTTC. Its translation: CASSLQGQETQYF.

The rearrangement joins TRBV11-3 to TRBJ2-7, with D maybe TRBD1 (5 bases). This CDR3 has 13 residues. Germline V gene lookup returns CDR1 SGHNT and CDR2 YENEEA. With 2 bases removed from V and 3 bases from J, the gap between germline ends came to 8 bases. The CDR3 bases are TGTGCCAGCAGCTTACGACAGAACTACGAGCAGTACTTC. This codes for CASSLRQNYEQYF.

The chain carries TRBV28 and TRBJ1-6; no clear D. V lost 7 bases, J lost 3 bases, and 10 bases lay in between. The CDR3 has 14 residues. CDR1 is MDHEN and CDR2 is SYDVKM in the germline V gene. The CDR3 DNA reads as TGTGCCAGCACCCCGGGAAACTATAATTCACCCCTCCACTTT. Translated: CASTPGNYNSPLHF. Based on the CDR3 plus reference TRBV28 and TRBJ1-6, the full variable domain is DVKVTQSSRYLVKRTGEKVFLECVQDMDHENMFWYRQDPGLGLRLIYFSYDVKMKEKGDIPEGYSVSREKKERFSLILESASTNQTSMYLCASTPGNYNSPLHFGNGTRLTVT.

This clone was observed once. The V and J genes are TRBV5-5 and TRBJ2-7, with D perhaps matching TRBD2 (5 bases). Germline V lookup: CDR1 SGHKS, CDR2 YYEKEE (reference sequence). The CDR3 is 14 amino acids. V lost 7 bases, J lost 5 bases, and 19 bases lay in between. In DNA form, the CDR3 reads TGTGCCAGCGGACTCTCGGCGAGAGTGGACGAGCAGTACTTC. This translates into CASGLSARVDEQYF.

The V and J genes are TRBV20-1 and TRBJ1-3; D ambiguous. Trimming removed 7 bases at V and 2 bases at J, with 6 bases between. This CDR3 is built from 11 residues. Germline CDR1 DFQATT, CDR2 SNEGSKA (reference sequence). The CDR3 DNA reads as TGCAGTGGTCTTGCTGGAAACACCATATATTTT. Translated, it gives CSGLAGNTIYF.

In this sample, this clone turned up a few times. In DNA form, the CDR3 reads TGTGCCAGCAGCTTACGGACAGGGGTGGGGGCCAGCTCCTACGAGCAGTACTTC. It translates to CASSLRTGVGASSYEQYF. This chain uses TRBV7-2 with TRBJ2-7; TRBD1 aligns across 9 bases. V was pared by 2 bases and J by 0 bases, with 11 bases of the junction left unmatched. CDR1 is SGHTA and CDR2 is FQGNSA in the germline V gene. The CDR3 is made up of 18 amino acids.

This clone was seen just once. This rearrangement joins TRBV7-3 to TRBJ2-6; the match to TRBD2 covers 7 bases. The length of the CDR3 is 15 residues. The ends lost 5 bases at V and 1 base at J; junction bases unmatched: 2. The germline V gene encodes CDR1 SGHTA and CDR2 FQGTGA. CDR3 region: CASSPGGSGANVLTF. In DNA, the CDR3 is TGTGCCAGCAGCCCCGGGGGGTCTGGGGCCAACGTCCTGACTTTC.

J is TRBJ2-1 and V is TRBV6-1; TRBD2 agrees at 8 bases. The germline CDR1 and CDR2 sequences are MNHNS and SASEGT. The CDR3 length is 13 residues. Germline trimming cut 8 bases from V and 6 bases from J; bases unmatched to any gene: 6. CDR3 DNA: TGTGCCAGCTCCGGGGGGGGGCTCAATGAGCAGTTCTTC. Its protein is CASSGGGLNEQFF.

This clone was seen a single time. The V call is TRBV6-5, the J call TRBJ2-7; 8 bases line up with TRBD1. The CDR3 extends over 15 amino acids. Germline V gene sequence: CDR1 MNHEY, CDR2 SVGAGI. V was pared by 6 bases and J by 4 bases, with 11 bases of the junction left unmatched. The CDR3 sequence: CASSAPGQGVYEQYF. The DNA for the CDR3 is TGTGCCAGCAGCGCCCCCGGACAGGGAGTGTACGAGCAGTACTTC.

V gene TRBV10-3 combines with J gene TRBJ2-5; D is unresolved. Germline-derived CDR1 and CDR2 are ENHRY and SYGVKD. The CDR3 covers 12 residues. Trimming cost V 5 bases and J 1 base, with 5 bases left between them. The CDR3 is CAISSSQETQYF. The CDR3 DNA reads as TGTGCCATCAGTTCCAGCCAAGAGACCCAGTACTTC.

V is TRBV6-5 and J is TRBJ1-5, with TRBD1 matching over 7 bases. Germline V gene lookup returns CDR1 MNHEY and CDR2 SVGAGI. The CDR3 spans 14 residues. After removal of 6 bases from V and 7 bases from J, the junction contained 9 bases not matched to a gene. In DNA, the CDR3 is TGTGCCAGCAGACATAGACAGGGAATGCAGCCCCAGCATTTT. It specifies CASRHRQGMQPQHF.

V and J are TRBV7-8 and TRBJ2-5, with 7 bases matching TRBD1. The CDR3 is 14 amino acids. Trimming took 5 bases from V and 5 from J; bases not matched to a gene: 8. Germline CDR1 SGHVS, CDR2 FQNEAQ. The CDR3 region is CASSLRQGSETQYF. In nucleotides, the CDR3 is TGTGCCAGCAGCCTTCGACAGGGTAGCGAGACCCAGTACTTC. The full variable domain, with the rest looked up from reference TRBV7-8 and TRBJ2-5, is GAGVSQSPRYKVAKRGQDVALRCDPISGHVSLFWYQQALGQGPEFLTYFQNEAQLDKSGLPSDRFFAERPEGSVSTLKIQRTQQEDSAVYLCASSLRQGSETQYFGPGTRLLVL.

This chain links TRBV5-8 with TRBJ1-1; tentative D call: TRBD1 (6 bases). V lost 4 bases and J 2 bases, leaving 12 bases between the germline ends. The CDR3 covers 14 residues. Per the germline V gene, CDR1 is SGHTS and CDR2 is YDEGEE. The DNA for the CDR3 is TGTGCCAGCAGCCCATGGACAGCCAACACTGAAGCTTTCTTT. Protein sequence: CASSPWTANTEAFF.

The chain couples TRBV7-3 to TRBJ2-2; D might be TRBD2 (5 bases). The length of the CDR3 is 13 residues. V lost 7 bases and J 8 bases, leaving 14 bases between the germline ends. Germline V gene data show CDR1 as SGHTA and CDR2 as FQGTGA. CDR3 amino acids: CASTSGRDGELFF. CDR3 nucleotide sequence: TGTGCCAGCACCTCGGGTCGGGATGGGGAGCTGTTTTTT.

The chain couples TRBV6-5 to TRBJ2-2, with D unclear. CDR3 length: 13 amino acids. The V and J ends lost 2 bases and 7 bases respectively, with 8 bases between them. CDR1 and CDR2 (germline): MNHEY, SVGAGI. The CDR3 sequence: CASSYLENGELFF. DNA for the CDR3: TGTGCCAGCAGTTACCTAGAGAACGGGGAGCTGTTTTTT.

The rearrangement uses TRBV7-2 and TRBJ2-5, with D tentatively TRBD2 (7 bases). V gave up 5 bases and J gave up 1 base, with 14 bases separating them. From germline, CDR1 is SGHTA and CDR2 FQGNSA. The CDR3 contains 15 residues. CDR3 residues: CASSPWGGAQETQYF. CDR3 nucleotides: TGTGCCAGCAGCCCATGGGGGGGGGCCCAAGAGACCCAGTACTTC.

The V gene is TRBV25-1, the J gene TRBJ2-7; TRBD1 aligns across 10 bases. The germline V gene encodes CDR1 MGHDK and CDR2 SYGVNS. The CDR3 extends over 14 amino acids. V lost 9 bases and J lost 5; bases outside the gene matches: 10. The CDR3 spells CASTPGQGMHEQYF. The DNA for the CDR3 is TGTGCCAGTACTCCGGGACAGGGGATGCACGAGCAGTACTTC.

On this clone: The sample has other DNA sequences that encode this CDR3 too. The genes are TRBV4-1 and TRBJ1-6; the D is unclear. Per germline, CDR1 MGHRA and CDR2 YSYEKL. V was pared by 0 bases and J by 7 bases, with 10 bases between. The CDR3 covers 15 residues. The CDR3 nucleotides are TGCGCCAGCAGCCAAGACTTAGTAGTAAATTCACCCCTCCACTTT. Its protein is CASSQDLVVNSPLHF.

V gene TRBV19 combines with J gene TRBJ2-7; 7 nucleotides line up with TRBD2. This CDR3 is built from 14 residues. Germline CDR1 LNHDA, CDR2 SQIVND (reference sequence). The V and J ends lost 7 bases and 2 bases, in that order; junction bases with no gene match: 8. The CDR3 DNA reads as TGTGCCAGTACCCCTAGCGGCGGGCCCTACGAGCAGTACTTC. Its protein product is CASTPSGGPYEQYF.

This chain connects TRBV7-9 to TRBJ1-2; D is ambiguous. Germline CDR1 reads SEHNR; CDR2 reads FQNEAQ (reference sequence). This CDR3 is 12 amino acids long. V dropped 5 bases and J dropped 8 bases, with 12 bases sitting between them. The CDR3: CASSLGLEGYTF. The CDR3 nucleotides are TGTGCCAGCAGCCTCGGGTTAGAGGGCTACACCTTC.

V gene TRBV30 combines with J gene TRBJ2-2; TRBD1 agrees at 7 bases. Germline V gene lookup returns CDR1 GTSNPN and CDR2 SVGIG (reference sequence). V gave up 4 bases and J gave up 4 bases; unmatched junction bases: 6. This CDR3 has 14 amino acids. The CDR3 region is CAWKRDRFTGELFF. The CDR3, as DNA: TGTGCCTGGAAACGGGACAGATTCACCGGGGAGCTGTTTTTT. Variable domain in full (rest from reference TRBV30 and TRBJ2-2): SQTIHQWPATLVQPVGSPLSLECTVEGTSNPNLYWYRQAAGRGLQLLFYSVGIGQISSEVPQNLSASRPQDRQFILSSKKLLLSDSGFYLCAWKRDRFTGELFFGEGSRLTVL.

In this sample, this clone turned up once. J is TRBJ2-2 and V is TRBV5-6, with 10 nucleotides matching TRBD1. CDR1 is SGHDT, CDR2 YYEEEE, per germline. CDR3 length: 15 amino acids. The junction had 4 bases not matched to a gene; V was cut back by 2 bases and J by 6 bases. The CDR3 nucleotides are TGTGCCAGCAGCTTCGGGACAGGGGTCGCCGGGGAGCTGTTTTTT. Protein sequence: CASSFGTGVAGELFF.

This clone occurred a few times. The rearrangement uses TRBV10-3 and TRBJ2-7; maybe TRBD1 (5 bases). The germline CDR1 and CDR2 sequences are ENHRY and SYGVKD. This CDR3 has 15 residues. Trimming stripped 4 bases from V and 2 bases from J, with 15 bases between. The CDR3 spells CAISVSQGSTYEQYF. The CDR3 DNA sequence: TGTGCCATCAGTGTGTCGCAGGGCTCAACCTACGAGCAGTACTTC.

J is TRBJ2-7 and V is TRBV5-1, with D perhaps matching TRBD2 (7 bases). The V gene's germline CDR1 is SGHRS and CDR2 YFSETQ. Trimming stripped 4 bases from V and 7 bases from J, with 21 bases between. The CDR3 length is 15 residues. The DNA of the CDR3 is TGCGCCAGCAGCCGGGGAGGGGGGAACCCCTGGGAGCAGTACTTC. This sequence encodes CASSRGGGNPWEQYF.